Below, 21 T cell receptor beta chains from the same sample are listed, as sequenced in a study of cytomegalovirus exposure and HLA in healthy donors. It was with 60 Vbeta and 13 Jbeta primers that the PCR ran. The protocol was immunoSEQ multiplex PCR, while the TCRdb copy is restricted to in-frame clones and leaves out a portion. The data show about 200,000 clones, roughly 80% seen once. Sample: PBMCs. The receptors stem from a woman between 18 and 29 years old in good health and CMV-seronegative.

The V gene is TRBV7-2, the J gene TRBJ2-5; 11 positions match TRBD2. Looked up from germline, CDR1 is SGHTA and CDR2 is FQGNSA. The CDR3 sequence is 16 residues long. Trimming at V came to 5 bases and at J to 4 bases, leaving 9 bases not matched to a gene. The CDR3 DNA reads as TGTGCCAGCAGCAGCGGGGTTAGCGGGAGGGTAGAGACCCAGTACTTC. Amino acids: CASSSGVSGRVETQYF.

CDR3 region: CASRVRSSYNSPLHF. CDR3 nucleotides: TGTGCCAGCAGAGTGAGGAGCTCCTATAATTCACCCCTCCACTTT. The chain combines TRBV2 with TRBJ1-6; no definite D call. The CDR3 length is 15 residues. The germline V gene has CDR1 SNHLY and CDR2 FYNNEI. V gave up 6 bases and J gave up 0 bases, with 9 bases separating them. Using reference TRBV2 and TRBJ1-6 for the parts outside the CDR3, the full variable domain is EPEVTQTPSHQVTQMGQEVILRCVPISNHLYFYWYRQILGQKVEFLVSFYNNEISEKSEIFDDQFSVERPDGSNFTLKIRSTKLEDSAMYFCASRVRSSYNSPLHFGNGTRLTVT.

The CDR3 DNA reads as TGTGCCAGCTCACCTTGGACTAGCGGAAACAATGAGCAGTTCTTC. Translation gives CASSPWTSGNNEQFF. The chain is built from TRBV18 and TRBJ2-1; 10 bases align to TRBD2. Germline V gene data show CDR1 as KGHSH and CDR2 as LQKENI. V was clipped by 3 bases and J by 5 bases; unmatched bases: 4. The CDR3 runs to 15 residues.

V gene TRBV7-9 combines with J gene TRBJ2-1, with 14 bases that match TRBD2. This CDR3 has 13 residues. Germline-derived CDR1 and CDR2 are SEHNR and FQNEAQ (reference sequence). J was trimmed by 8 bases and V by 8 bases; bases with no gene match: 2. CDR3 in amino acids: CASGTSGSDEQFF. In DNA, the CDR3 is TGTGCCAGCGGGACTAGCGGGAGCGATGAGCAGTTCTTC.

Comments on this clone: Other DNA sequences from this sample encode an identical CDR3 as well. The chain employs TRBV14 and TRBJ2-7; possibly TRBD2 for D (5 bases). V lost 4 bases and J 0 bases, leaving 7 bases between the germline ends. Per the germline V gene, CDR1 is SGHDN and CDR2 is FVKESK. This CDR3 spans 13 amino acids. The CDR3 bases are TGTGCCAGCAGCCCTCGGGGCTCCTACGAGCAGTACTTC. Protein sequence: CASSPRGSYEQYF.

V usage is TRBV5-1 and J usage is TRBJ2-5, with 7 bases lining up with TRBD1. The last part of the DNA fits TRBJ2-7 better; the J call may be wrong. The V gene's germline CDR1 is SGHRS and CDR2 YFSETQ. The CDR3 spans 14 residues. This CDR3 reads CASSVTGSSYEQYF. The CDR3 DNA reads TGCGCCAGCAGCGTGACAGGGTCCTCCTACGAGCAGTACTTC.

V and J are TRBV7-9 and TRBJ2-7; no firm D call. Germline lookup yields CDR1 SEHNR and CDR2 FQNEAQ (reference sequence). Trimming took off 4 bases at V and 4 bases at J, with 5 bases between the two ends. This CDR3 spans 11 amino acids. The CDR3 coding sequence is TGTGCCAGCAGCTCCCAGTACGAGCAGTACTTC. This codes for CASSSQYEQYF.

V gene TRBV4-3 combines with J gene TRBJ2-5; D remains ambiguous. The V gene's germline CDR1 is LGHNA and CDR2 YSLEER. V lost 0 bases and J lost 2, with 13 bases in between. The CDR3 covers 16 residues. The CDR3 here is CASSQEWSTLQETQYF. In DNA, the CDR3 is TGCGCCAGCAGCCAAGAGTGGAGCACTTTACAAGAGACCCAGTACTTC.

The V gene is TRBV30, the J gene TRBJ1-2; 8 nucleotides agree with TRBD1. The CDR3 has 16 residues. V lost 0 bases and J lost 8; bases outside the gene matches: 14. Per the germline V gene, CDR1 is GTSNPN and CDR2 is SVGIG (reference sequence). The CDR3, as DNA: TGTGCCTGGAGTGTGTCACAGGGGGTCCGCGAGGAGGGCTACACCTTC. Encoded protein: CAWSVSQGVREEGYTF. The full variable domain, completed using reference TRBV30 and TRBJ1-2, is SQTIHQWPATLVQPVGSPLSLECTVEGTSNPNLYWYRQAAGRGLQLLFYSVGIGQISSEVPQNLSASRPQDRQFILSSKKLLLSDSGFYLCAWSVSQGVREEGYTFGSGTRLTVV.

This sequence joins TRBV6-6 and TRBJ2-7, with D possibly TRBD1 on 6 matching bases. Trimming shortened V by 7 bases and J by 4 bases, and 17 bases separated the two germline ends. The CDR3 sequence is 14 residues long. CDR1 and CDR2 (germline): MNHNY, SVGAGI (reference sequence). CDR3 nucleotides: TGTGCCAGCACCCGACAGGCGTCGCTATACGAGCAGTACTTC. The encoded protein is CASTRQASLYEQYF.

V and J are TRBV7-2 and TRBJ2-3, with 7 bases matching TRBD2. The junction had 12 bases not matched to a gene; V was cut back by 5 bases and J by 1 base. The CDR3 contains 17 residues. CDR1 and CDR2 (germline): SGHTA, FQGNSA. In DNA, the CDR3 is TGTGCCAGCAGCCCGCGCCCTACTAGCGCCCGCACAGATACGCAGTATTTT. Its protein is CASSPRPTSARTDTQYF.

The chain combines TRBV4-3 with TRBJ2-7, with 12 bases identical to TRBD1. V was clipped by 1 base and J by 4 bases; unmatched bases: 5. CDR1 is LGHNA, CDR2 YSLEER, per germline. This CDR3 contains 16 residues. CDR3 nucleotide sequence: TGCGCCAGCAGCCAAGGGGGGACAGGGGGCCAGTACGAGCAGTACTTC. Protein sequence: CASSQGGTGGQYEQYF.

CDR3 loop: CASGSGMNTEAFF. The CDR3 coding sequence is TGTGCTAGTGGTTCCGGGATGAACACTGAAGCTTTCTTT. V and J are TRBV12-5 and TRBJ1-1, with D uncertain. The CDR3 length is 13 residues. Trimming removed 4 bases from V and 0 bases from J, with 6 bases in between. Germline CDR1 LGHNT, CDR2 FRNRAP.

V usage is TRBV28 and J usage is TRBJ2-5; perhaps TRBD2 as D (6 bases). Germline CDR1 is MDHEN and CDR2 is SYDVKM. V lost 6 bases and J lost 11, with 25 bases in between. CDR3 length: 15 residues. The CDR3 DNA sequence: TGTGCCAGCAGATCCCCGGGACTCCTCACTAGGGAGCAGTACTTC. Residues: CASRSPGLLTREQYF.

The chain employs TRBV4-3 and TRBJ2-1, with a possible D match to TRBD2 (5 bases). The V end lost 1 base, the J end lost 5 bases, and 12 bases lay between the germline ends. The length of the CDR3 is 15 residues. The germline CDR1 and CDR2 sequences are LGHNA and YSLEER. Here the CDR3 DNA reads TGCGCCAGCAGCCAAGTGGGAGCCCCTGACAATGAGCAGTTCTTC. Translation gives CASSQVGAPDNEQFF.

This clone was picked up a small number of times. The chain recombines TRBV6-1 with TRBJ1-1; TRBD1 matches at 9 bases. This CDR3 comprises 17 residues. Unmatched junction bases numbered 13, after V lost 2 bases and J lost 6 bases. Germline assignment: CDR1 MNHNS and CDR2 SASEGT. The chain's CDR3 is CASSESGTGMFGAEAFF. CDR3 nucleotides: TGTGCCAGCAGTGAATCCGGGACAGGGATGTTTGGGGCTGAAGCTTTCTTT.

The chain couples TRBV19 to TRBJ2-7, with 7 bases lining up with TRBD1. With 2 bases clipped from V and 1 base from J, the junction kept 8 bases outside the gene matches. This CDR3 is 16 amino acids long. Germline V gene lookup returns CDR1 LNHDA and CDR2 SQIVND (reference sequence). The CDR3 is CASSIHGTEKSYEQYF. The CDR3 nucleotides read TGTGCCAGTAGTATACATGGGACAGAAAAATCCTACGAGCAGTACTTC.

Note on this clone: Sequence at one end of the junction differs from germline and may be a read error. The CDR3 nucleotides are TGTTCCAGCAGTCCCACCGGGACTAGCGGGACCAATGAGCAGTTCTTC. Translating it yields CSSSPTGTSGTNEQFF. The J gene is TRBJ2-1, the V gene TRBV7-9; 13 bases match TRBD2. The CDR3 is made up of 16 amino acids. Germline loops: CDR1 SEHNR, CDR2 FQNEAQ (reference sequence).

The chain is built from TRBV7-9 and TRBJ2-5; D gene uncertain. Near its end, the DNA agrees better with TRBJ2-7, so the J call may be wrong. The CDR3 loop spans 14 amino acids. Germline assignment: CDR1 SEHNR and CDR2 FQNEAQ (reference sequence). The CDR3 sequence is CASSLSLIPYEQYF. DNA of the CDR3: TGTGCCAGCAGCTTATCGCTAATCCCCTACGAGCAGTACTTC.

This clone showed up just a few times. The chain is built from TRBV5-6 and TRBJ2-7; D is undetermined. Germline assignment: CDR1 SGHDT and CDR2 YYEEEE. The CDR3 sequence is 11 residues long. Trimming stripped 4 bases from V and 6 bases from J, with 8 bases between. The CDR3 nucleotides read TGTGCCAGCAGCCGGTCCAGCGAGCAGTACGTC. This sequence encodes CASSRSSEQYV.

The chain joins TRBV6-5 to TRBJ2-7; D perhaps matches TRBD1 (6 bases). The V gene's germline CDR1 is MNHEY and CDR2 SVGAGI. The CDR3 sequence is 14 residues long. The V end was cut by 6 bases, the J end by 0 bases, with 12 bases between. The CDR3 nucleotides are TGTGCCAGCAGAGAGACAGGCTTCTCCTACGAGCAGTACTTC. Encoded protein: CASRETGFSYEQYF.